The T cell receptor beta chain under discussion was sequenced for a study of neoadjuvant anti-PD-1 for oral cavity cancer. Looking at the study overall: Around day 43, patients without progression received a fourth nivolumab dose before surgery. Broader study findings: TCR analyses covered only a few patients per response group. Post-nivolumab, blood T cell clonality was significantly elevated in non-responders.

Clones were sequenced by immunoSEQ multiplex PCR, and TCRdb holds only the in-frame ones, with some missing. The sample yields fewer than 70,000 clones, roughly three quarters seen once. Stage II-IVA oral cavity squamous cell carcinoma was new and untreated by systemic or radiation therapy. About this clone itself: As yet, its antigen is unknown.

The CDR3 is made up of 14 amino acids. CDR1 is SGHNT and CDR2 is YENEEA in the germline V gene. Trimming took 0 bases from V and 6 from J, leaving 8 bases between them. The sequence came from a person aged 40 to 85 with oral cavity squamous cell carcinoma. V gene TRBV11-3 combines with J gene TRBJ2-2; D uncertain. The source was PBMCs, collected before nivolumab (anti-PD-1) treatment. CDR3 sequence (DNA): TGTGCCAGCAGCTTAGATACGGTTTCCGGGGAGCTGTTTTTT. This gives the protein CASSLDTVSGELFF.